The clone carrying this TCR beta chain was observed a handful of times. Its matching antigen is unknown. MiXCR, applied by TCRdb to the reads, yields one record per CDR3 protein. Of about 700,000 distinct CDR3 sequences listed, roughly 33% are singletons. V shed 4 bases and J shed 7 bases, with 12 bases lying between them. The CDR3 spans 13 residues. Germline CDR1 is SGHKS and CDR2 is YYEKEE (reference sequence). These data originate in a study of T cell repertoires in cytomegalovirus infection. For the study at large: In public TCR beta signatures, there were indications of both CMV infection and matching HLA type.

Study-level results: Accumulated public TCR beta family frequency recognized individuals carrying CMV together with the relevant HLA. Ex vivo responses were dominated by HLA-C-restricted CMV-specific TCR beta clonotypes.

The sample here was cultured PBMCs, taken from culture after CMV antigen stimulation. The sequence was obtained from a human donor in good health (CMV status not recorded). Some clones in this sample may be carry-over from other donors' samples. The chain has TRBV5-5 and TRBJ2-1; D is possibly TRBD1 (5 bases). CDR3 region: CASSPDRRNEQFF. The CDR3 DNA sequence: TGTGCCAGCAGCCCTGACAGAAGGAATGAGCAGTTCTTC. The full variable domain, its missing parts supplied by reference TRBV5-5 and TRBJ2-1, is DAGVTQSPTHLIKTRGQQVTLRCSPISGHKSVSWYQQVLGQGPQFIFQYYEKEERGRGNFPDRFSARQFPNYSSELNVNALLLGDSALYLCASSPDRRNEQFFGPGTRLTVL.